Described below is a single T cell receptor beta chain sequence and its context. Its antigen is undetermined. Primers included in the PCR were 60 Vbeta and 13 Jbeta primers. Method: immunoSEQ multiplex PCR; TCRdb's copy keeps in-frame clones and lacks some. The repertoire holds 150,000 to 200,000 clones, with 75% to 85% as singletons. This specimen comes from a study of cytomegalovirus exposure and HLA in healthy donors. Study-level points and caveats: Relative to the roughly 690-donor mean, N-insertions were reportedly fewer in an Asian-associated ancestry cluster in a later analysis.

Sample: PBMCs. This TCR was recovered from a young man in good health and CMV-seropositive.

CDR3 in amino acids: CASRPFGGNTEAFF. The CDR3 DNA follows: TGTGCCAGCAGGCCCTTTGGCGGGAACACTGAAGCTTTCTTT. The J gene is TRBJ1-1, the V gene TRBV6-4; no definite D call. The CDR3 totals 14 residues. Germline V gives CDR1 MRHNA, CDR2 SNTAGT. V was clipped by 6 bases and J by 1 base, with 12 bases between them.